Shown below are 30 T cell receptor beta chains from a single sample sequenced in a study of cytomegalovirus exposure and HLA in healthy donors. With 60 Vbeta and 13 Jbeta primers, the PCR was carried out. Produced via immunoSEQ multiplex PCR; TCRdb's table is partial and in-frame only. Here the sample spans 100,000 or so clones, roughly 69% being singletons. Sequences were obtained from PBMCs. All receptors come from a woman aged 25 to 39 in good health and CMV-seronegative.

This clone occurred a few times. This rearrangement joins TRBV19 to TRBJ2-2, with D perhaps matching TRBD1 (5 bases). The CDR3 length is 14 residues. Looked up from germline, CDR1 is LNHDA and CDR2 is SQIVND (reference sequence). The V end was cut by 3 bases, the J end by 4 bases, with 9 bases between. Written as DNA, the CDR3 is TGTGCCAGTAGTATTTTAGGGGCCACCGGGGAGCTGTTTTTT. This sequence encodes CASSILGATGELFF.

This sequence joins TRBV19 and TRBJ2-4; D is unclear. Per germline, CDR1 LNHDA and CDR2 SQIVND (reference sequence). This CDR3 region has 15 residues. Trimming removed 3 bases at V and 0 bases at J, with 9 bases between. The CDR3: CASSIGSVAKNIQYF. CDR3 DNA: TGTGCCAGTAGTATCGGGTCGGTAGCCAAAAACATTCAGTACTTC.

This clone showed up just a few times. The chain recombines TRBV7-8 with TRBJ2-3; 14 positions match TRBD2. This CDR3 has 18 residues. CDR1 and CDR2 from the germline V gene are SGHVS and FQNEAQ. With 4 bases clipped from V and 4 bases from J, the junction kept 10 bases outside the gene matches. CDR3 amino acids: CASSWGTSGGIGADTQYF. The CDR3 region has the DNA TGTGCCAGCAGCTGGGGGACTAGCGGGGGTATAGGCGCAGATACGCAGTATTTT.

This clone showed up just a few times. J is TRBJ1-5 and V is TRBV6-1; the match to TRBD1 covers 9 bases. The CDR3 spans 15 residues. V was pared by 6 bases and J by 0 bases, with 3 bases of the junction left unmatched. Germline CDR1 is MNHNS and CDR2 is SASEGT. DNA of the CDR3: TGTGCCAGCAGGGGGACAGGGACTAGCAATCAGCCCCAGCATTTT. It encodes CASRGTGTSNQPQHF.

The chain recombines TRBV11-2 with TRBJ2-7; 7 positions match TRBD1. The V gene end was trimmed by 5 bases and the J gene end by 6 bases; junction bases not matched to a gene: 10. Germline V gene lookup returns CDR1 SGHAT and CDR2 FQNNGV. The CDR3 covers 14 residues. The chain's CDR3 is CASSVDRALREQYF. CDR3 nucleotide sequence: TGTGCCAGCAGCGTCGACAGGGCCTTACGCGAGCAGTACTTC.

This rearrangement joins TRBV5-4 to TRBJ2-7; 13 nucleotides match TRBD2. CDR1 SGHNT and CDR2 YYREEE come from the germline V gene (reference sequence). Trimming cost V 1 base and J 5 bases; bases outside gene matches: 0. The CDR3 runs to 14 residues. DNA for the CDR3: TGTGCCAGCAGCTTGACTAGCGGGAGGGACGAGCAGTACTTC. It yields the protein CASSLTSGRDEQYF.

This chain links TRBV27 with TRBJ1-2, with TRBD1 matching 7 bases. Germline V gene sequence: CDR1 MNHEY, CDR2 SMNVEV (reference sequence). Trimming cost V 5 bases and J 3 bases; bases outside gene matches: 9. The CDR3 extends over 15 amino acids. The CDR3 DNA sequence: TGTGCCAGCAGTGACCCTCGACAGGGATACTATGGCTACACCTTC. Encoded protein: CASSDPRQGYYGYTF.

V is TRBV28 and J is TRBJ1-1; D might be TRBD1 (6 bases). With 5 bases removed from V and 8 bases from J, the gap between germline ends came to 9 bases. CDR3 length equals 11 residues. The germline CDR1 and CDR2 sequences are MDHEN and SYDVKM. The CDR3 DNA sequence: TGTGCCAGCAGTGACGACAGGGAAGCTTTCTTT. Encoded protein: CASSDDREAFF.

This clone was counted between two and nine times. The chain is built from TRBV5-6 and TRBJ1-1; TRBD1 matches at 7 bases. The CDR3 has 16 amino acids. Germline V lookup: CDR1 SGHDT, CDR2 YYEEEE. Germline trimming cut 0 bases from V and 4 bases from J; bases unmatched to any gene: 9. The CDR3 sequence is CASSLVGSQGVTEAFF. As DNA, the CDR3 is TGTGCCAGCAGCTTGGTGGGGTCCCAGGGGGTCACTGAAGCTTTCTTT.

This clone is a singleton in its sample. The chain employs TRBV27 and TRBJ2-5; D may be TRBD2 (5 bases). V was trimmed by 2 bases and J by 5 bases, leaving 12 bases between them. The CDR3 contains 14 residues. Germline V gene data show CDR1 as MNHEY and CDR2 as SMNVEV (reference sequence). The CDR3 DNA follows: TGTGCCAGCAGTTTAGCGGGCAACACGGAGACCCAGTACTTC. This codes for CASSLAGNTETQYF.

CDR3 loop: CASSLSIAGETQYF. The DNA of the CDR3 is TGTGCCAGCAGCTTATCAATAGCGGGGGAGACCCAGTACTTC. The chain is built from TRBV9 and TRBJ2-5; 8 bases line up with TRBD2. Germline V CDR1 and CDR2: SGDLS, YYNGEE. J gave up 5 bases and V 4 bases, and 7 bases lay outside the gene matches. This CDR3 is built from 14 residues.

The chain couples TRBV7-9 to TRBJ1-1, with TRBD1 matching 10 bases. Trimming at V came to 6 bases and at J to 5 bases, leaving 6 bases not matched to a gene. The germline V gene has CDR1 SEHNR and CDR2 FQNEAQ (reference sequence). The CDR3 covers 14 residues. Here the CDR3 DNA reads TGTGCCAGCAGTTGGACAGGGGGTGAGACTGAAGCTTTCTTT. Its translation: CASSWTGGETEAFF.

This clone has only a few counts. At one end, the junction sequence differs from germline, possibly due to a read error. This sequence joins TRBV27 and TRBJ2-6; 9 bases fit TRBD2. Germline assignment: CDR1 MNHEY and CDR2 SMNVEV (reference sequence). This CDR3 has 20 residues. In DNA form, the CDR3 reads TGTGCCAGCAGCCCCGGAGCGGGAGGATTTTTGGGGTCTGTGGCCAACGTCCTGACTTTC. Protein product: CASSPGAGGFLGSVANVLTF. Complete variable domain (other parts from reference TRBV27 and TRBJ2-6): EAQVTQNPRYLITVTGKKLTVTCSQNMNHEYMSWYRQDPGLGLRQIYYSMNVEVTDKGDVPEGYKVSRKEKRNFPLILESPSPNQTSLYFCASSPGAGGFLGSVANVLTFGAGSRLTVL.

The chain recombines TRBV5-1 with TRBJ2-1, with TRBD2 identical over 7 bases. The V gene end was trimmed by 1 base and the J gene end by 2 bases; junction bases not matched to a gene: 3. This CDR3 has 15 residues. Germline loops: CDR1 SGHRS, CDR2 YFSETQ. CDR3 loop: CASSLSGTTYNEQFF. The CDR3 coding sequence is TGCGCCAGCAGCTTGTCGGGGACTACCTACAATGAGCAGTTCTTC.

The rearrangement uses TRBV6-1 and TRBJ2-1; 7 bases align to TRBD1. Trimming cost V 8 bases and J 3 bases; bases outside gene matches: 7. The germline gives CDR1 MNHNS, CDR2 SASEGT. This CDR3 comprises 14 residues. The chain's CDR3 is CASLGDRVYNEQFF. CDR3 DNA: TGTGCCAGCTTAGGAGACAGGGTCTACAATGAGCAGTTCTTC.

The chain employs TRBV6-5 and TRBJ2-7; 10 bases are a match to TRBD1. This CDR3 region has 15 residues. Germline V gene sequence: CDR1 MNHEY, CDR2 SVGAGI. With V trimmed by 2 bases and J by 11 bases, 12 bases remained unmatched. CDR3 nucleotides: TGTGCCAGCAGTTACGATCCGGGACAGGGGAGTTATAAGTACTTC. Encoded protein: CASSYDPGQGSYKYF.

The CDR3 bases are TGCGCCAGCAGCTTGGTATCGGGGCAGCCCCAGCATTTT. It encodes CASSLVSGQPQHF. The V call is TRBV5-1, the J call TRBJ1-5; no reliable D call. Trimming cost V 0 bases and J 7 bases, with 8 bases left between them. The CDR3 has 13 residues. Germline CDR1 SGHRS, CDR2 YFSETQ.

This clone was recorded only once. The rearrangement uses TRBV4-2 and TRBJ2-3; perhaps TRBD1 as D (6 bases). V shed 4 bases and J shed 2 bases, with 13 bases lying between them. This CDR3 is 15 amino acids long. Germline CDR1 is LGHNA and CDR2 is YNFKEQ. CDR3 in DNA: TGTGCCAGCAGCCGCGGGTCAGGGGACACAGATACGCAGTATTTT. The encoded protein is CASSRGSGDTDTQYF.

The rearrangement uses TRBV2 and TRBJ1-4, with D uncertain. V dropped 6 bases and J dropped 7 bases, with 9 bases sitting between them. The CDR3 sequence is 12 residues long. Germline V gives CDR1 SNHLY, CDR2 FYNNEI. In nucleotides, the CDR3 is TGTGCCAGCAGCTTTAGATTTGAAAAACTGTTTTTT. This gives the protein CASSFRFEKLFF. Supplemented by reference TRBV2 and TRBJ1-4, the full variable domain reads EPEVTQTPSHQVTQMGQEVILRCVPISNHLYFYWYRQILGQKVEFLVSFYNNEISEKSEIFDDQFSVERPDGSNFTLKIRSTKLEDSAMYFCASSFRFEKLFFGSGTQLSVL.

The chain is built from TRBV15 and TRBJ1-3; tentative D call: TRBD1 (5 bases). Trimming stripped 1 base from V and 0 bases from J, with 10 bases between. The length of the CDR3 is 16 residues. CDR1 is LNHNV and CDR2 is YYDKDF in the germline V gene (reference sequence). The CDR3 nucleotides read TGTGCCACCAGCAGAGCAGGGCTCCTCTCTGGAAACACCATATATTTT. Its protein product is CATSRAGLLSGNTIYF.

The chain employs TRBV7-2 and TRBJ2-2, with D unresolved. Germline-derived CDR1 and CDR2 are SGHTA and FQGNSA. V was shortened by 1 base and J by 1 base, with 4 bases between the two germline ends. This CDR3 region has 14 residues. DNA of the CDR3: TGTGCCAGCAGCTTAGATCGGAACACCGGGGAGCTGTTTTTT. Residues: CASSLDRNTGELFF.

V gene TRBV2 combines with J gene TRBJ1-1, with D maybe TRBD1 (6 bases). The CDR3 contains 13 residues. Germline values: CDR1 SNHLY, CDR2 FYNNEI. V gave up 3 bases and J gave up 7 bases, with 12 bases separating them. The CDR3 DNA reads as TGTGCCAGCAGTGACACTAGGGGGTTTGAAGCTTTCTTT. It is translated as CASSDTRGFEAFF. Filled out from reference TRBV2 and TRBJ1-1, the complete variable domain reads EPEVTQTPSHQVTQMGQEVILRCVPISNHLYFYWYRQILGQKVEFLVSFYNNEISEKSEIFDDQFSVERPDGSNFTLKIRSTKLEDSAMYFCASSDTRGFEAFFGQGTRLTVV.

This chain joins TRBV19 and TRBJ1-2; 7 bases match TRBD1. The CDR3 runs to 15 residues. Unmatched junction bases numbered 6, after V lost 1 base and J lost 4 bases. Germline CDR1 is LNHDA and CDR2 is SQIVND (reference sequence). For the CDR3, the DNA is TGTGCCAGTAGTATAGTCGGACAGGCCCTCTATGGCTACACCTTC. It is translated as CASSIVGQALYGYTF. Combining the CDR3 with reference TRBV19 and TRBJ1-2 gives the whole variable domain DGGITQSPKYLFRKEGQNVTLSCEQNLNHDAMYWYRQDPGQGLRLIYYSQIVNDFQKGDIAEGYSVSREKKESFPLTVTSAQKNPTAFYLCASSIVGQALYGYTFGSGTRLTVV.

The chain couples TRBV15 to TRBJ2-7; TRBD1 might be the D (6 bases). V lost 8 bases, J lost 2 bases, and 13 bases lay in between. Germline CDR1 and CDR2: LNHNV and YYDKDF (reference sequence). This CDR3 has 13 residues. Here the CDR3 reads CATATGLAYEQYF. CDR3 DNA sequence: TGTGCCACCGCTACAGGGTTGGCCTACGAGCAGTACTTC.

The V and J genes are TRBV7-2 and TRBJ2-7, with D possibly matching TRBD1 (6 bases). CDR3 length: 13 amino acids. Germline assignment: CDR1 SGHTA and CDR2 FQGNSA. V was pared by 5 bases and J by 4 bases, with 12 bases between. CDR3 DNA: TGTGCCAGCAGCCAAATGGGGGCGTACGAGCAGTACTTC. Protein: CASSQMGAYEQYF.

This chain uses TRBV10-3 with TRBJ1-1, with 10 bases identical to TRBD1. Per the germline V gene, CDR1 is ENHRY and CDR2 is SYGVKD. This CDR3 comprises 13 residues. V trimming: 4 bases; J trimming: 5 bases; junction bases outside the gene matches: 1. Here the CDR3 reads CAISGTGGTEAFF. For the CDR3, the DNA is TGTGCCATCAGTGGGACAGGGGGAACTGAAGCTTTCTTT.

The rearrangement links TRBV4-2 to TRBJ2-1; 12 bases map to TRBD2. The CDR3 length is 18 residues. The junction had 13 bases not matched to a gene; V was cut back by 1 base and J by 9 bases. Germline V gives CDR1 LGHNA, CDR2 YNFKEQ. For the CDR3, the DNA is TGTGCCAGCAGCCAAGTGGGCCCTTCTAGCGGGAGGGCGGTTGAGCAGTTCTTC. Translated: CASSQVGPSSGRAVEQFF.

Remarks on this clone: At one boundary the junction diverges from the germline segment, which might be a read error. This chain uses TRBV6-5 with TRBJ2-6, with D possibly being TRBD1 (5 bases). Germline V CDR1 and CDR2: MNHEY, SVGAGI. The CDR3 covers 14 residues. The CDR3 coding sequence is TGTGCCAGCAGGCGGAACTCTGGGGCCAACGTCCCGACTTTC. Its protein product is CASRRNSGANVPTF.

The count of this clone is one. This chain links TRBV14 with TRBJ2-5, with 7 bases matching TRBD2. Trimming removed 4 bases from V and 4 bases from J; junction bases left unmatched: 6. Germline lookup yields CDR1 SGHDN and CDR2 FVKESK. The CDR3 length is 14 residues. The CDR3 DNA is TGTGCCAGCAGCCTAGTTTCGGGGGGAGAGACCCAGTACTTC. Translation: CASSLVSGGETQYF.

CDR3 DNA sequence: TGTGCCAGTAGTATCTCGCGGCCAGAGACCCAGTACTTC. It translates to CASSISRPETQYF. The chain recombines TRBV19 with TRBJ2-5, with D hard to call. From germline, CDR1 is LNHDA and CDR2 SQIVND (reference sequence). The CDR3 is made up of 13 amino acids. Trimming stripped 3 bases from V and 4 bases from J, with 9 bases between.